This TCR beta chain was profiled in a study of blood T cell repertoires in COVID-19. For the study at large: There were acute and convalescent COVID-19 samples, and they came from the United States, Italy and Spain. PBMCs, B-cell-depleted T cells, or T cells provided the cDNA or gDNA that made up the material.

Trimming took 6 bases from V and 4 from J; bases not matched to a gene: 1. The CDR3 is 12 residues long. How the authors handled the data: Reference gene primer amplification gave nucleated cell count estimates. TCRdb's table, derived via immunoSEQ multiplex PCR, lists solely in-frame clones and lacks some. That table gives V, J and clone size, and the DNA gave D and trimming. The sample has 90,000 to 120,000 clones; 84% are singletons. This clonotype was obtained from a human donor in a cohort sampled during active COVID-19. V gene TRBV12-3 or TRBV12-4 combines with J gene TRBJ1-1, with 8 bases fitting TRBD1. Sequenced material: peripheral blood. The CDR3: CASSTGGTEAFF. CDR3 sequence (DNA): TGTGCCAGCAGCACAGGGGGCACTGAAGCTTTCTTT.